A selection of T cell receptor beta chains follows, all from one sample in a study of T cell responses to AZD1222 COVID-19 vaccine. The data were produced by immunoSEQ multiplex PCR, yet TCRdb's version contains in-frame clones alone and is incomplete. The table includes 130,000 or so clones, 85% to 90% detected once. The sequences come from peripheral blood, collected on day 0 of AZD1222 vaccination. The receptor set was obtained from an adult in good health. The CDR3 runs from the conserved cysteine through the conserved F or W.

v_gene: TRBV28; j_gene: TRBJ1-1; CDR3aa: CASMRGVAEAFF
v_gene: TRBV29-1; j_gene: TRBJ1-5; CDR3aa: CGTQLEDQPQHF
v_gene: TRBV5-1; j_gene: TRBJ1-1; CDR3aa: CASSNEGEAFF
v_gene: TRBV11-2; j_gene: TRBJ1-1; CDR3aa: CASSLGTEAEAFF
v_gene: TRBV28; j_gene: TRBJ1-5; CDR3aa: CASSLGGGGDQPQHF
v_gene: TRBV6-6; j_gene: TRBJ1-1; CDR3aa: CASSRQDIMNTEAFF
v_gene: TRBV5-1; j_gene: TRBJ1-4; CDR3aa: CASSQIQGGGEKLFF
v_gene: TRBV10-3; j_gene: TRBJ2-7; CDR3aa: CAISDTTYEQYF
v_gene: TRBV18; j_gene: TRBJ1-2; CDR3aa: CASSPGMNNYGYTF
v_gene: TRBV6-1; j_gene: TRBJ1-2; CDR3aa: CASSLDGIYGYTF
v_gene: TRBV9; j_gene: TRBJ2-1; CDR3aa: CASSALGQGAWNNEQFF
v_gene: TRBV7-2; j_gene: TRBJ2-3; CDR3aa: CASSSGPQGQYF
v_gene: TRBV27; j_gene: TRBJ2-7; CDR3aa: CASSLYAGSTYEQYF
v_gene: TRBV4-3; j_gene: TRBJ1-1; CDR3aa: CASSQEGAWGPDTEAFF
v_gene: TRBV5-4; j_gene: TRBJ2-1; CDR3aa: CASSPEREVGNEQFF
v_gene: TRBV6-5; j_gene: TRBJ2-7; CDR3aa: CASSYSIQGAIYEQYF
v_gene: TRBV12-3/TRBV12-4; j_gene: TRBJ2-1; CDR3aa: CASSFEGEQFF
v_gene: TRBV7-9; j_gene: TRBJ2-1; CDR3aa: CASSLATFPTEQFF
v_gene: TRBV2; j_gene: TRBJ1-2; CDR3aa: CASSGEDYGYTF
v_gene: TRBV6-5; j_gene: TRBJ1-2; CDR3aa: CASTLRAENYGYTF
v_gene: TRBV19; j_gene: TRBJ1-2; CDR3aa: CASSSGEGYGYTF
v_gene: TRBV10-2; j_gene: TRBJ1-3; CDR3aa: CASSSGFSGNTIYF
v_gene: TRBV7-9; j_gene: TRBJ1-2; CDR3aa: CASSLSSRADGYTF
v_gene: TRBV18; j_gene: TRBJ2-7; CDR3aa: CASSQEAGGYEQYF
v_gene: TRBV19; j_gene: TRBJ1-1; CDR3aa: CASSTGTRTEAFF
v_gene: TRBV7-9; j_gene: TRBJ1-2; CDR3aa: CASSLGSGGFSYGYTF
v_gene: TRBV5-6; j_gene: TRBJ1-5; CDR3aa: CASSEGGTGVQPQHF
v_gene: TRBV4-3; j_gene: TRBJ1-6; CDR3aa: CASSHELGRGTNSPLHF
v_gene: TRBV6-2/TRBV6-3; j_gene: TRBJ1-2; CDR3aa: CASSYGEGLDGYTF
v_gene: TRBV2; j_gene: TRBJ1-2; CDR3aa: CASKAGNYGYTF
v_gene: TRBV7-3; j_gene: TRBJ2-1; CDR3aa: CASSRDNRSPYNEQFF
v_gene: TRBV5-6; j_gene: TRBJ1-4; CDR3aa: CASSLRGTNEKLFF
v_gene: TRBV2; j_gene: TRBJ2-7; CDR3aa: CASRVDRAYEQYF
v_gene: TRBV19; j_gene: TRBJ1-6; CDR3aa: CASRETGPLNSPLHF